This T cell receptor (beta chain) originates from a study of blood T cell repertoires in COVID-19. At the level of the study: Samples came from the United States, Italy and Spain, spanning acute and convalescent COVID-19.

This table comes from immunoSEQ multiplex PCR, and its TCRdb copy is limited to in-frame clones, with some not included. The table lists roughly 200,000 clones, approximately 81% of them singletons. The CDR3 spans 16 residues. Germline-derived CDR1 and CDR2 are MNHEY and SVGAGI. V lost 2 bases to trimming and J lost 4 bases; unmatched junction nucleotides: 6. The sequencing sample was made of peripheral blood. The chain has TRBV6-5 and TRBJ2-1, with 9 positions matching TRBD1. This TCR was recovered from a woman over 75 with acute or convalescent COVID-19. The CDR3: CASSYTNRGRYNEQFF. Here the CDR3 DNA reads TGTGCCAGCAGTTACACAAACAGGGGGCGTTACAATGAGCAGTTCTTC.